The 21 T cell receptor beta chains below all came from one sample that was sequenced in a study of T cell responses to AZD1222 COVID-19 vaccine. Profiling relied on immunoSEQ multiplex PCR, and the TCRdb table lists in-frame clones only, not all of them. The table lists about 84,000 clones, about 90% of them singletons, with over 1.2% in the top ten. The sample consisted of peripheral blood, taken on day 0 of AZD1222 vaccination. The origin of the receptors is an adult in good health.

V gene TRBV19 combines with J gene TRBJ1-1, with D possibly matching TRBD1 (6 bases). Germline V gene lookup returns CDR1 LNHDA and CDR2 SQIVND (reference sequence). The V end was cut by 5 bases, the J end by 0 bases, with 13 bases between. The CDR3 has 15 residues. The CDR3 nucleotides read TGTGCCAGTAGTTCCCAGGGGATAGTGAACACTGAAGCTTTCTTT. Protein sequence: CASSSQGIVNTEAFF.

This clone was observed a few times. The V gene is TRBV7-9, the J gene TRBJ2-2, with 8 positions matching TRBD1. Germline V gene lookup returns CDR1 SEHNR and CDR2 FQNEAQ (reference sequence). V was pared by 3 bases and J by 5 bases, with 8 bases of the junction left unmatched. This CDR3 has 16 residues. CDR3 coding DNA: TGTGCCAGCAGCTTCGGACAGGGCTTCTCTACCGGGGAGCTGTTTTTT. This encodes CASSFGQGFSTGELFF.

This clone was picked up one time. This rearrangement joins TRBV19 to TRBJ1-4, with D uncertain. Between the trimmed V and J ends, which lost 5 bases and 8 bases, there was a span of 18 bases. This CDR3 comprises 15 residues. The germline CDR1 and CDR2 sequences are LNHDA and SQIVND (reference sequence). The DNA of the CDR3 is TGTGCCAGTAGTCTCCGACCGCTCCCGGGGGAAAAACTGTTTTTT. It specifies CASSLRPLPGEKLFF. Drawing the rest from reference TRBV19 and TRBJ1-4, the complete variable domain is DGGITQSPKYLFRKEGQNVTLSCEQNLNHDAMYWYRQDPGQGLRLIYYSQIVNDFQKGDIAEGYSVSREKKESFPLTVTSAQKNPTAFYLCASSLRPLPGEKLFFGSGTQLSVL.

The chain employs TRBV7-3 and TRBJ1-3; the D gene is possibly TRBD1 (6 bases). This CDR3 has 14 residues. Trimming cost V 2 bases and J 2 bases, with 7 bases left between them. The germline V gene encodes CDR1 SGHTA and CDR2 FQGTGA. CDR3 in DNA: TGTGCCAGCAGCTTAGGGGGCACTGGAAACACCATATATTTT. It is translated as CASSLGGTGNTIYF.

A word on this clone: Additional DNA sequences in this sample encode the identical CDR3. The chain recombines TRBV4-3 with TRBJ1-3; D is unclear. CDR1 is LGHNA and CDR2 is YSLEER in the germline V gene. Trimming shortened V by 0 bases and J by 0 bases, and 6 bases separated the two germline ends. The CDR3 sequence is 15 residues long. The CDR3 nucleotides are TGCGCCAGCAGCCAAGATAAGCTCTCTGGAAACACCATATATTTT. Translation: CASSQDKLSGNTIYF.

The chain uses TRBV10-3 and TRBJ2-5; a weak D match, TRBD2 (5 bases). With 5 bases removed from V and 3 bases from J, the gap between germline ends came to 13 bases. The CDR3 is 14 amino acids. CDR1 and CDR2 (germline): ENHRY, SYGVKD. CDR3 nucleotide sequence: TGTGCCATCAGTAAGCTGGACGGGGAAGAGACCCAGTACTTC. Encoded protein: CAISKLDGEETQYF.

The rearrangement links TRBV6-4 to TRBJ2-1; TRBD1 agrees at 10 bases. Losses at the gene ends were 4 bases for V and 5 bases for J; bases not matched to a gene: 5. The germline V gene encodes CDR1 MRHNA and CDR2 SNTAGT. This CDR3 is 15 amino acids long. The CDR3 sequence: CASSVGQGGNNEQFF. In DNA form, the CDR3 reads TGTGCCAGCAGTGTCGGACAGGGGGGGAACAATGAGCAGTTCTTC.

The chain is built from TRBV9 and TRBJ2-7; D possibly corresponds to TRBD2 (5 bases). V lost 4 bases to trimming and J lost 3 bases, with 20 bases between them. The germline gives CDR1 SGDLS, CDR2 YYNGEE. The CDR3 length is 16 residues. The CDR3 here is CASSPLGPDGIYEQYF. DNA of the CDR3: TGTGCCAGCAGCCCACTAGGCCCCGACGGGATCTACGAGCAGTACTTC.

The chain joins TRBV10-1 to TRBJ1-1; D is undetermined. CDR1 and CDR2 from the germline V gene are WNHNN and SYGVQD (reference sequence). The CDR3 consists of 13 residues. Trimming removed 3 bases at V and 2 bases at J, with 7 bases between. The CDR3 reads CASSEDGNTEAFF. CDR3 nucleotides: TGCGCCAGCAGTGAAGACGGAAACACTGAAGCTTTCTTT.

J is TRBJ2-1 and V is TRBV5-1; 16 bases are shared with TRBD2. This CDR3 comprises 16 residues. CDR1 is SGHRS, CDR2 YFSETQ, per germline. With V trimmed by 7 bases and J by 8 bases, 9 bases remained unmatched. CDR3 coding DNA: TGCGCCAGCGGCCGGGGACTAGCGGGAGGGGAGGATGAGCAGTTCTTC. This sequence encodes CASGRGLAGGEDEQFF. Complete variable domain (other parts from reference TRBV5-1 and TRBJ2-1): KAGVTQTPRYLIKTRGQQVTLSCSPISGHRSVSWYQQTPGQGLQFLFEYFSETQRNKGNFPGRFSGRQFSNSRSEMNVSTLELGDSALYLCASGRGLAGGEDEQFFGPGTRLTVL.

The chain carries TRBV29-1 and TRBJ2-3, with 9 bases that match TRBD2. J gave up 2 bases and V 6 bases, and 6 bases lay outside the gene matches. CDR1 and CDR2 (germline): SQVTM, ANQGSEA. The CDR3 has 14 residues. CDR3 in amino acids: CSVALAGSTDTQYF. DNA for the CDR3: TGCAGCGTGGCTCTAGCGGGATCCACAGATACGCAGTATTTT.

V gene TRBV29-1 combines with J gene TRBJ1-1, with D uncertain. The CDR3 is 10 amino acids. V lost 7 bases and J lost 3, with 6 bases in between. Germline lookup yields CDR1 SQVTM and CDR2 ANQGSEA. CDR3 region: CSATDTEAFF. The CDR3, as DNA: TGCAGCGCTACGGACACTGAAGCTTTCTTT.

V gene TRBV28 combines with J gene TRBJ1-5, with D perhaps TRBD1 (6 bases). The germline V and J ends were trimmed by 3 bases and 12 bases, with 15 bases remaining between them. This CDR3 is 13 amino acids long. Germline V gives CDR1 MDHEN, CDR2 SYDVKM. In DNA, the CDR3 is TGTGCCAGCAGTTTCGTTGGACAGCCTTTCCAGCATTTT. This translates into CASSFVGQPFQHF.

The V gene is TRBV2, the J gene TRBJ1-4; 8 bases are a match to TRBD1. This CDR3 contains 14 residues. Germline assignment: CDR1 SNHLY and CDR2 FYNNEI. The V and J ends lost 7 bases and 3 bases, in that order; junction bases with no gene match: 4. CDR3 amino acids: CASNVQGANEKLFF. The CDR3 bases are TGTGCCAGCAACGTACAGGGGGCTAATGAAAAACTGTTTTTT.

This clone appeared a single time. The CDR3 is CASSDRGNTIYF. The CDR3 coding sequence is TGTGCCAGCAGTGACAGGGGAAACACCATATATTTT. The rearrangement joins TRBV2 to TRBJ1-3; D remains unclear. Germline loops: CDR1 SNHLY, CDR2 FYNNEI. The CDR3 covers 12 residues. The ends were cut back, 3 bases at V and 4 bases at J, with 4 bases in the middle.

The chain uses TRBV6-5 and TRBJ1-1, with a tentative D call TRBD1 (5 bases). The V end lost 5 bases, the J end lost 5 bases, and 15 bases lay between the germline ends. Looked up from germline, CDR1 is MNHEY and CDR2 is SVGAGI. The CDR3 sequence is 14 residues long. For the CDR3, the DNA is TGTGCCAGCAGTAATCCACCGGGGGGTACTGAAGCTTTCTTT. Its translation is CASSNPPGGTEAFF.

The rearrangement joins TRBV30 to TRBJ2-7, with 7 bases fitting TRBD2. The germline V gene has CDR1 GTSNPN and CDR2 SVGIG (reference sequence). The CDR3 totals 12 residues. The V and J ends lost 3 bases and 3 bases, in that order; junction bases with no gene match: 2. The CDR3 spells CAWRLAGYEQYF. CDR3 DNA: TGTGCCTGGAGGTTAGCGGGCTACGAGCAGTACTTC.

The V and J genes are TRBV6-1 and TRBJ1-1, with TRBD1 as a possible D gene (6 bases). V lost 1 base and J lost 4, with 16 bases in between. CDR3 length: 16 residues. Germline V lookup: CDR1 MNHNS, CDR2 SASEGT. CDR3 amino acids: CASSEEEGRGGTEAFF. The CDR3 bases are TGTGCCAGCAGTGAAGAGGAAGGGAGAGGGGGCACTGAAGCTTTCTTT.

V is TRBV15 and J is TRBJ1-2, with no clear D. The CDR3 extends over 15 amino acids. V lost 5 bases and J 0 bases, leaving 13 bases between the germline ends. Germline CDR1 and CDR2: LNHNV and YYDKDF (reference sequence). In nucleotides, the CDR3 is TGTGCCACCAGCCACGAAGGGAATGCTAACTATGGCTACACCTTC. It is translated as CATSHEGNANYGYTF.

The chain is built from TRBV29-1 and TRBJ2-2, with 7 bases fitting TRBD1. V dropped 3 bases and J dropped 0; count of bases not matched to a gene: 7. CDR1 and CDR2 (germline): SQVTM, ANQGSEA. The CDR3 loop spans 16 amino acids. The CDR3 spells CSVERYGTANTGELFF. Written as DNA, the CDR3 is TGCAGCGTTGAGCGATACGGGACAGCGAACACCGGGGAGCTGTTTTTT.

This rearrangement joins TRBV12-5 to TRBJ2-3; no clear D. Germline CDR1 and CDR2: LGHNT and FRNRAP. This CDR3 has 18 residues. V shed 0 bases and J shed 0 bases, with 16 bases lying between them. The CDR3 sequence is CASGLVLLGAPSTDTQYF. The CDR3 DNA reads as TGTGCTAGTGGTTTGGTATTGCTCGGAGCGCCTAGCACAGATACGCAGTATTTT.